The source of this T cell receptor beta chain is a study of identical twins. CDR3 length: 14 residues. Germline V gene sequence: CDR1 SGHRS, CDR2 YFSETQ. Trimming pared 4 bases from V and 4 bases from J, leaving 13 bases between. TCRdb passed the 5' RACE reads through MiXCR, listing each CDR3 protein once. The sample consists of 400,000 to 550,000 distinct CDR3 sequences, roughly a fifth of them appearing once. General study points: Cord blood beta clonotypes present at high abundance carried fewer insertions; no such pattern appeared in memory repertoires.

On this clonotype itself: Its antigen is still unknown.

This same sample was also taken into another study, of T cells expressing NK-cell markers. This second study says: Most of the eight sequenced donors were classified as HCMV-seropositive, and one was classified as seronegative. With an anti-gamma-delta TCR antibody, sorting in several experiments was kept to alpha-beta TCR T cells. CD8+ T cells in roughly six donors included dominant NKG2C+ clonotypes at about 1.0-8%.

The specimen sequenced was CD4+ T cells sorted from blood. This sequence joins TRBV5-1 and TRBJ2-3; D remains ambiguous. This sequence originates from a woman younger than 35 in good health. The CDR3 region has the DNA TGCGCCAGCAGCCCGCGACCAGCCTCAGATACGCAGTATTTT. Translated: CASSPRPASDTQYF.